Listed below are T cell receptor beta chains from one sample, sequenced in a study of CD8 T cell repertoires and HIV-1 epitope variants. Profiling relied on immunoSEQ multiplex PCR, and the TCRdb table lists in-frame clones only, not all of them. The repertoire has about 5,000 clones, just over 65% of them found once; the top ten carry roughly 40%. These receptors lack a known antigen. Sequenced input: cultured CD8+ T cells derived from PBMCs. The receptor source for this set is a male donor with HIV. Each CDR3 is given with its conserved first and last residue. A D gene is named only where the DNA matches it firmly. Expanded clones get a size class; other rows say once, few or many, or leave the size out.

>medium-sized|TRBV27|NA|TRBJ2-7
TGTGCCAGCAGTCCCGCCCGAACCTACGAGCAGTACTTC
CASSPARTYEQYF
>few|TRBV28|NA|TRBJ1-3
TGTGCCAGCTCGTGGAGGGTGATCTCTGGAAACACCATATATTTT
CASSWRVISGNTIYF
>NA|TRBV28|NA|TRBJ1-2
TGTGCCAGCAGTTTTGACGGATCAGCTAACTATGGCTACACCTTC
CASSFDGSANYGYTF
>few|TRBV7-8|NA|TRBJ2-7
TGTGCCAGCAGCTCCCCTTGGGAGCGGAACTCCTACGAGCAGTACTTC
CASSSPWERNSYEQYF
>NA|TRBV11-3|NA|TRBJ2-3
TGTGCCAGCAGCTCCCCTCTTGAGGGGCAGTATTTT
CASSSPLEGQYF
>once|TRBV30|TRBD1|TRBJ1-2
TGTGCCATCCGGGACAGGGCCCTTCTTGGCTACACCTTC
CAIRDRALLGYTF
>NA|TRBV7-2|NA|TRBJ1-1
TGTGCCAGCAGCTTACACGGTCCGGGGGCGGGTGACACTGAAGCTTTCTTT
CASSLHGPGAGDTEAFF
>NA|TRBV11-3|TRBD2|TRBJ2-1
TGTGCCAGCAGCTTGGGACTAGCGGGATCCTACAATGAGCAGTTCTTC
CASSLGLAGSYNEQFF
>NA|TRBV7-2|NA|TRBJ2-5
TGTGCCAGCAGCTTAGACAGGGCGGTAGAGACCCAGTACTTC
CASSLDRAVETQYF
>few|TRBV28|TRBD2|TRBJ2-7
TGTGCCAGCACCGGGACTACACACTACGAGCAGTACTTC
CASTGTTHYEQYF